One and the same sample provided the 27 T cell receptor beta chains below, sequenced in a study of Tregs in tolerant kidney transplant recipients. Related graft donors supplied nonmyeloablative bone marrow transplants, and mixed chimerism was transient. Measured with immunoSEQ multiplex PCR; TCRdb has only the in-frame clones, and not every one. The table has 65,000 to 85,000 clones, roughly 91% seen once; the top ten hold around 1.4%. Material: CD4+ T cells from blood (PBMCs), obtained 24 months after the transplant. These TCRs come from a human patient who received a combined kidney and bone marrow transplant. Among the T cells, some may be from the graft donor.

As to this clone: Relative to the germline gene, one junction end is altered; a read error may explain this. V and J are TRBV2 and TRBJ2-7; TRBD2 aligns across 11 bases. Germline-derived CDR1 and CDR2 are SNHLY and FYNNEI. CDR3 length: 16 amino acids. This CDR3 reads CASTLNRGTSGISKNF. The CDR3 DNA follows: TGTGCCAGCACTTTAAACAGGGGGACTAGCGGAATCTCTAAAAATTTC.

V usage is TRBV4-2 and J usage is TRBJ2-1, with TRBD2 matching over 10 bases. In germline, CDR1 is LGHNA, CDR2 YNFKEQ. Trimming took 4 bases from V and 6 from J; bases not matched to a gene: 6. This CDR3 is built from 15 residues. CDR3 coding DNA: TGTGCCAGCAGCCGTAGCGGGAGGAGGAGCAATGAGCAGTTCTTC. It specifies CASSRSGRRSNEQFF.

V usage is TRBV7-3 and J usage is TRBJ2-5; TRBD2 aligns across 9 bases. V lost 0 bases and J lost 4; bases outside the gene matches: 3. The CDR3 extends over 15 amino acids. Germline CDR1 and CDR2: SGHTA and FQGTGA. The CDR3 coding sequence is TGTGCCAGCAGCTTAACTAGCGGGAGTACAGAGACCCAGTACTTC. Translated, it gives CASSLTSGSTETQYF. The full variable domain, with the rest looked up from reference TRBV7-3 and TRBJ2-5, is GAGVSQTPSNKVTEKGKYVELRCDPISGHTALYWYRQSLGQGPEFLIYFQGTGAADDSGLPNDRFFAVRPEGSVSTLKIQRTERGDSAVYLCASSLTSGSTETQYFGPGTRLLVL.

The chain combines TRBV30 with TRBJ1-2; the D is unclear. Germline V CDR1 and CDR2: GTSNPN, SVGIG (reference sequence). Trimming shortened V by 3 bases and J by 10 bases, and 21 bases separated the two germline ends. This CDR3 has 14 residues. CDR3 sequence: CAWRHMGGAFPYTF. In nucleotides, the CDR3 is TGTGCCTGGAGGCACATGGGAGGCGCCTTCCCCTACACCTTC.

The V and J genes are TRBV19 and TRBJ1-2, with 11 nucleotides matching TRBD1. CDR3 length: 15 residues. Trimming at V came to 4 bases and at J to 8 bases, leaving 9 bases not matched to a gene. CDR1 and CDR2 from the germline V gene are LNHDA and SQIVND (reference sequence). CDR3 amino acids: CASSNLGQGARGYTF. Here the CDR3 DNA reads TGTGCCAGTAGTAACCTCGGACAGGGGGCGCGAGGCTACACCTTC.

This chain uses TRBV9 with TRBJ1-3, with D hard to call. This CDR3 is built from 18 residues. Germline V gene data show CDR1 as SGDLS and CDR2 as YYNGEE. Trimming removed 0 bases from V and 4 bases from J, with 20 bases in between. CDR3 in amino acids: CASSVGQVTDRRGNTIYF. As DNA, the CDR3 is TGTGCCAGCAGCGTAGGACAAGTCACCGACCGAAGGGGAAACACCATATATTTT.

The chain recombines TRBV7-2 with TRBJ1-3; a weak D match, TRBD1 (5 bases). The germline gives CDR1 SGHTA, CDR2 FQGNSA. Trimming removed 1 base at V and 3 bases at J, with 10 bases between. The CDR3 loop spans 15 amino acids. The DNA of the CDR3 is TGTGCCAGCAGCTTAGTGCTAGGGGATGGAAACACCATATATTTT. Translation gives CASSLVLGDGNTIYF.

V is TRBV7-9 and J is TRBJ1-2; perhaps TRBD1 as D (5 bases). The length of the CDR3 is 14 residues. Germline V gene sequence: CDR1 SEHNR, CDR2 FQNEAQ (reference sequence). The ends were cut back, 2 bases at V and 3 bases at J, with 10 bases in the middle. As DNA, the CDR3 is TGTGCCAGCAGCTTAACGGTACAGGACTATGGCTACACCTTC. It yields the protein CASSLTVQDYGYTF.

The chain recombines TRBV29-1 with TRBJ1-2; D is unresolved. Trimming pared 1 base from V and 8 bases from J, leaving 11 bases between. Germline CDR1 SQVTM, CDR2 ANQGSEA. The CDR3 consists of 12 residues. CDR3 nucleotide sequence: TGCAGCGTTGAAGTTCAGGCGGGGGGCTACACCTTC. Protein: CSVEVQAGGYTF.

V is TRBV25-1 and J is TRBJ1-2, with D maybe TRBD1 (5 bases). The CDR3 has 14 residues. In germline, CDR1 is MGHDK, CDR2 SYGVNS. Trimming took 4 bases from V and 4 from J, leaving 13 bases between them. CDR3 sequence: CASSALGGGYGYTF. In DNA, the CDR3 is TGTGCCAGCAGTGCCCTGGGGGGGGGCTATGGCTACACCTTC.

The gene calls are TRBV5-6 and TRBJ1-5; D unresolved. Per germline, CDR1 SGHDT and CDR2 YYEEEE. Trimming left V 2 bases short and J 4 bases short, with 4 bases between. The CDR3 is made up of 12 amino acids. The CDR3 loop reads CASSFSNQPQHF. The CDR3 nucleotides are TGTGCCAGCAGCTTTTCGAATCAGCCCCAGCATTTT. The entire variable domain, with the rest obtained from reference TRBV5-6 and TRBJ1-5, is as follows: DAGVTQSPTHLIKTRGQQVTLRCSPKSGHDTVSWYQQALGQGPQFIFQYYEEEERQRGNFPDRFSGHQFPNYSSELNVNALLLGDSALYLCASSFSNQPQHFGDGTRLSIL.

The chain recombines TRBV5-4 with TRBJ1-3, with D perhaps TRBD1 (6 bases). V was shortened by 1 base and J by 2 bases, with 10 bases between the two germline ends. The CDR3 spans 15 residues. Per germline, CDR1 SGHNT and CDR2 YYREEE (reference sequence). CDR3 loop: CASSLLGATGNTIYF. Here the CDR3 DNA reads TGTGCCAGCAGCTTGCTGGGGGCGACTGGAAACACCATATATTTT. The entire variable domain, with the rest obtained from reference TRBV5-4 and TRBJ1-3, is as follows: ETGVTQSPTHLIKTRGQQVTLRCSSQSGHNTVSWYQQALGQGPQFIFQYYREEENGRGNFPPRFSGLQFPNYSSELNVNALELDDSALYLCASSLLGATGNTIYFGEGSWLTVV.

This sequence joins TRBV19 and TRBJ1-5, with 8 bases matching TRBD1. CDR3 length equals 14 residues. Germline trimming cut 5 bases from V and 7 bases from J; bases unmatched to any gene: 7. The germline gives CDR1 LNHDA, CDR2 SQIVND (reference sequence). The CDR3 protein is CASSFTGGRQPQHF. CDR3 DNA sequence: TGTGCCAGTAGTTTCACAGGGGGAAGGCAGCCCCAGCATTTT.

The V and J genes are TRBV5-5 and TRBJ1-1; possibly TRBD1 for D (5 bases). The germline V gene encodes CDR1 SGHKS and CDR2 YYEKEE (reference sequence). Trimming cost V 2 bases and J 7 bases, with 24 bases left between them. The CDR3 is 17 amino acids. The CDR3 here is CASSFEVSYPTGDEAFF. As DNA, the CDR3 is TGTGCCAGCAGCTTTGAGGTCTCATACCCTACGGGGGATGAAGCTTTCTTT.

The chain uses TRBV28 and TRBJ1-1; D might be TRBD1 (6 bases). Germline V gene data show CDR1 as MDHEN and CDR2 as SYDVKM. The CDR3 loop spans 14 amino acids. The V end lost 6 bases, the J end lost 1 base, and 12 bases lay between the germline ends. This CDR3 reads CASRTDRSNTEAFF. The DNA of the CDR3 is TGTGCCAGCAGAACAGACAGGTCGAACACTGAAGCTTTCTTT. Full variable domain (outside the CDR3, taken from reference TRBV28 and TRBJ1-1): DVKVTQSSRYLVKRTGEKVFLECVQDMDHENMFWYRQDPGLGLRLIYFSYDVKMKEKGDIPEGYSVSREKKERFSLILESASTNQTSMYLCASRTDRSNTEAFFGQGTRLTVV.

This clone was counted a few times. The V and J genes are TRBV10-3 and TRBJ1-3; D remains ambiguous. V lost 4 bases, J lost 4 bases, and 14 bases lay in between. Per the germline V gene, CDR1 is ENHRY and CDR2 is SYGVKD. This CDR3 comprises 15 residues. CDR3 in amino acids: CAISGSVGRGNTIYF. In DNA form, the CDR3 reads TGTGCCATCAGTGGGTCGGTTGGGAGAGGAAACACCATATATTTT.

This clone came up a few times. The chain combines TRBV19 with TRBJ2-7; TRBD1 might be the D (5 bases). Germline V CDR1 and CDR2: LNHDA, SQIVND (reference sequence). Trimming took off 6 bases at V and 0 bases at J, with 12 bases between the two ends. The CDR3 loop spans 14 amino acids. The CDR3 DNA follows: TGTGCCAGTAGGGTTACAGGCTTCTCCTACGAGCAGTACTTC. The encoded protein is CASRVTGFSYEQYF.

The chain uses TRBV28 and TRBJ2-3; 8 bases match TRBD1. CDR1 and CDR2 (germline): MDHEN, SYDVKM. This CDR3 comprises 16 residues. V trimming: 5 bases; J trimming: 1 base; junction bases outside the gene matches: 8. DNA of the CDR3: TGTGCCAGCAGTCCAAGGACAGGGAAGGGCACAGATACGCAGTATTTT. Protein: CASSPRTGKGTDTQYF.

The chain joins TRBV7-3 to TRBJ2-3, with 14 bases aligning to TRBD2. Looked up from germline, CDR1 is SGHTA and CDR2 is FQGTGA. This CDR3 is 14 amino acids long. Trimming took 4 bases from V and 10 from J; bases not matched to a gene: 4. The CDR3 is CASSSGLAGEAQYF. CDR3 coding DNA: TGTGCCAGCAGCTCGGGACTAGCGGGAGAAGCGCAGTATTTT.

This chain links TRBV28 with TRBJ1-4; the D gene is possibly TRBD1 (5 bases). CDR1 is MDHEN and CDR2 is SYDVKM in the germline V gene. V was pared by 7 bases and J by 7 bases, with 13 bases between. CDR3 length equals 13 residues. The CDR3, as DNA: TGTGCCAGCATAGGGCAGGGAGGTGAAAAACTGTTTTTT. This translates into CASIGQGGEKLFF.

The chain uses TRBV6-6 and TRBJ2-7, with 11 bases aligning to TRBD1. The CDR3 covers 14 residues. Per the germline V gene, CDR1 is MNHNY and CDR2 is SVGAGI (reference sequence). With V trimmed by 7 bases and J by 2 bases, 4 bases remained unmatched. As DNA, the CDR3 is TGTGCCAGCATCGCGGGACAGGGGGCCTACGAGCAGTACTTC. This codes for CASIAGQGAYEQYF.

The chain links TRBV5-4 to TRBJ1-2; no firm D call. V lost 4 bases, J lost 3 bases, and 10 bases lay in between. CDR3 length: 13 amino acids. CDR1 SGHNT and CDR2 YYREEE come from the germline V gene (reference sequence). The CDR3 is CASSPERHYGYTF. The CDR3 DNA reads TGTGCCAGCAGCCCCGAGCGGCACTATGGCTACACCTTC.

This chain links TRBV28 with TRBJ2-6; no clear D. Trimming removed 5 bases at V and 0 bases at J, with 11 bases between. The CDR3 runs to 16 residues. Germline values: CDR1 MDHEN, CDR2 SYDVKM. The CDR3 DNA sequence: TGTGCCAGCAGTCGGCGCGGAAGCTCTGGGGCCAACGTCCTGACTTTC. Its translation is CASSRRGSSGANVLTF.

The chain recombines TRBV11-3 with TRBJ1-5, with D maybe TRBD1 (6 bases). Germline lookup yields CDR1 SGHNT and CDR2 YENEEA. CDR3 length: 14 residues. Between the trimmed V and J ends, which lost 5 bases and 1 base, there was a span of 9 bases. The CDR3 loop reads CASSQQGSNQPQHF. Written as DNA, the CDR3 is TGTGCCAGCAGCCAACAGGGAAGCAATCAGCCCCAGCATTTT.

The DNA of the CDR3 is TGTGCCAGTGCGCCGGGACAGTCTAATGAAAAACTGTTTTTT. Protein: CASAPGQSNEKLFF. The V and J genes are TRBV19 and TRBJ1-4, with 7 positions matching TRBD1. The V gene end was trimmed by 8 bases and the J gene end by 3 bases; junction bases not matched to a gene: 6. The CDR3 is made up of 14 amino acids. From germline, CDR1 is LNHDA and CDR2 SQIVND (reference sequence).

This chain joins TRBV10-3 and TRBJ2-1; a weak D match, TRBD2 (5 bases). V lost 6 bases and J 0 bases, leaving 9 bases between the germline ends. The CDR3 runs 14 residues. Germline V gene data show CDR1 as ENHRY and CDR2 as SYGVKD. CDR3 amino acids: CAIRDLSSYNEQFF. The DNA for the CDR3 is TGTGCCATCAGGGACTTGAGCTCCTACAATGAGCAGTTCTTC.

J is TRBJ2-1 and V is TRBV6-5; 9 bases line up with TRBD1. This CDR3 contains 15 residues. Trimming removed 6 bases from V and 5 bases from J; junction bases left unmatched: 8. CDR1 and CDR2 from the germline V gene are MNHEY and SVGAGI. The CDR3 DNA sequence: TGTGCCAGCAGATCCGGGACAGGGTCCAACAATGAGCAGTTCTTC. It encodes CASRSGTGSNNEQFF.